The 9 T cell receptor beta chains in this list originate from one sample, sequenced in a study of T-cell memory formation after mild COVID-19. MiXCR, applied by TCRdb to the 5' RACE reads, yields one record per CDR3 protein. The top ten clones hold more than 20% of a sample with a few hundred thousand distinct CDR3 sequences, just under 20% of them seen once. Sequenced sample: PBMCs or a T cell subset sorted from them (not recorded which). The origin of the receptors is a man between 18 and 35 years old who had mild COVID-19 (a few samples of this study predate the infection). Cell type and time point are not known.

V gene TRBV28 combines with J gene TRBJ2-3, with D perhaps matching TRBD2 (7 bases). Trimming cost V 5 bases and J 4 bases, with 19 bases left between them. The CDR3 contains 16 residues. Germline CDR1 reads MDHEN; CDR2 reads SYDVKM. The CDR3: CASSPQEGRGADTQYF. In DNA, the CDR3 is TGTGCCAGCAGTCCGCAGGAAGGGAGGGGGGCAGATACGCAGTATTTT.

This clonotype was observed at least ten times. V and J are TRBV20-1 and TRBJ2-1, with a tentative D call TRBD2 (5 bases). This CDR3 has 13 residues. Germline CDR1 and CDR2: DFQATT and SNEGSKA (reference sequence). The V and J ends lost 2 bases and 10 bases respectively, with 15 bases between them. This CDR3 reads CSARNWVGEEQFF. The CDR3 DNA is TGCAGTGCTAGAAATTGGGTCGGGGAGGAGCAGTTCTTC.

The gene calls are TRBV7-6 and TRBJ2-7; TRBD1 matches 9 bases. V lost 5 bases, J lost 0 bases, and 8 bases stayed unmatched. Germline V gives CDR1 SGHVS, CDR2 FNYEAQ. The CDR3 length is 16 residues. CDR3 region: CASSSLGQGVSYEQYF. The CDR3 DNA follows: TGTGCCAGCAGCAGCCTGGGACAGGGAGTCTCCTACGAGCAGTACTTC.

This clonotype occurred a few times. This rearrangement joins TRBV7-2 to TRBJ2-1; the match to TRBD2 covers 7 bases. The CDR3 has 12 residues. J gave up 13 bases and V 3 bases, and 6 bases lay outside the gene matches. Germline CDR1 is SGHTA and CDR2 is FQGNSA. CDR3 sequence reads: CASSFTGTTQFF. CDR3 coding DNA: TGTGCCAGCAGCTTTACCGGGACTACCCAGTTCTTC.

The genes are TRBV12-3 or TRBV12-4 and TRBJ2-7; D may correspond to TRBD1 or TRBD2 (6 bases each). V was clipped by 6 bases and J by 2 bases, with 20 bases between them. The CDR3 sequence is 16 residues long. CDR3 DNA sequence: TGTGCCAGCAGCCCACAGGGTTTTGGGGGGCCCTACGAGCAGTACGTC. This codes for CASSPQGFGGPYEQYV.

This clonotype was observed a few times. The chain carries TRBV19 and TRBJ2-5; 9 bases line up with TRBD2. Germline CDR1 reads LNHDA; CDR2 reads SQIVND (reference sequence). After removal of 5 bases from V and 3 bases from J, the junction contained 4 bases not matched to a gene. The CDR3 extends over 14 amino acids. CDR3 bases: TGTGCCAGTAGTGGTAGCGGGGGTAAAGAGACCCAGTACTTC. Its protein is CASSGSGGKETQYF.

The chain couples TRBV27 to TRBJ1-5; possibly TRBD1 for D (5 bases). V was trimmed by 6 bases and J by 2 bases, leaving 23 bases between them. CDR3 length equals 18 residues. CDR1 and CDR2 from the germline V gene are MNHEY and SMNVEV (reference sequence). The CDR3 sequence is CASRHRGSTGGGNQPQHF. CDR3 coding DNA: TGTGCCAGCAGACACCGCGGGTCGACTGGAGGGGGCAATCAGCCCCAGCATTTT.

This clonotype was counted between two and nine times. The V gene is TRBV6-1, the J gene TRBJ2-7, with D possibly being TRBD1 (6 bases). Germline-derived CDR1 and CDR2 are MNHNS and SASEGT. The V end lost 5 bases, the J end lost 6 bases, and 14 bases lay between the germline ends. CDR3 length: 13 amino acids. The CDR3 nucleotides are TGTGCCAGCAGTCCCGGGACAATCTTCGAGCAGTACTTC. As protein: CASSPGTIFEQYF.

The chain recombines TRBV29-1 with TRBJ2-7, with 10 bases fitting TRBD2. Losses at the gene ends were 7 bases for V and 1 base for J; bases not matched to a gene: 1. CDR1 SQVTM and CDR2 ANQGSEA come from the germline V gene. The CDR3 contains 12 residues. CDR3 residues: CSASGGSYEQYF. The CDR3 nucleotides read TGCAGCGCTAGCGGGGGTTCCTACGAGCAGTACTTC.